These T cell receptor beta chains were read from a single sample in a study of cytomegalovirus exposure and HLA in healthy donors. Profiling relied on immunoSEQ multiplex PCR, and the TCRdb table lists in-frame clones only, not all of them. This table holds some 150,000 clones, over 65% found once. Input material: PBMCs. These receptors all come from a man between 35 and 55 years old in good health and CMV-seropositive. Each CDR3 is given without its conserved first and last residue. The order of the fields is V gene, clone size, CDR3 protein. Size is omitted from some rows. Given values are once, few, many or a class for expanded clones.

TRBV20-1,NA,KVQGPDTQY
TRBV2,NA,ASSDNRYSYEQY
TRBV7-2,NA,ASSFGTGNEQF
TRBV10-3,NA,AISESLSGRKQETQY
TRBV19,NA,ASRIGPSGTGELF
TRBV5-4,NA,ASSFPGNTEAF
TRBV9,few,ASSVAGTGATEAF
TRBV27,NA,ASSLLGQGSNQPQH
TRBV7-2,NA,ASSFRPYDPYEQY
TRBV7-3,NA,ASSLAGGELF
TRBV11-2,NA,ASSLSRTSGGYNEQF
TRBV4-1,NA,ASSQARGDEQY
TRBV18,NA,ASSTGTLPYEQY
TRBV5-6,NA,ASSPVRFSGATGELF
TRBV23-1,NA,ASSGLAGGRTDTQY
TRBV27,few,ASSLQVLTGELF
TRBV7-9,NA,ASSLEAAGELF
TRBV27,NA,ASSWGKLRLSGGETQY
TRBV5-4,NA,ASSLPDQPQH
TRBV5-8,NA,ASSFHPGQGVSGYT
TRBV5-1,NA,ASSQGTANEKLF
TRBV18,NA,ASSTGLAATYEQY
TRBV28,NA,ASSSPSGSTDTQY
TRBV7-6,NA,ASSLVRQGAGSEQY
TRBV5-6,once,ASSLALLASKSEQF
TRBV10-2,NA,ASSESRASTDTQY
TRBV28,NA,ASSPAGVNQPQH
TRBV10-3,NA,ATPGTVPYEQY
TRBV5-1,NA,ASSLPMEVKDTQY
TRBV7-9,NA,SSSFSTGGNEQY
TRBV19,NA,ASSPGTSGYEQY
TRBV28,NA,ASSSPTGMTYEQY
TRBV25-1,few,ATALGTGPYEQY
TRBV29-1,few,SAGPQANYGYT
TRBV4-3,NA,ASSQGPGQVNNEQF
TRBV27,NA,ASRPGQYNQPQH
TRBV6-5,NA,ASSHRGYEQY